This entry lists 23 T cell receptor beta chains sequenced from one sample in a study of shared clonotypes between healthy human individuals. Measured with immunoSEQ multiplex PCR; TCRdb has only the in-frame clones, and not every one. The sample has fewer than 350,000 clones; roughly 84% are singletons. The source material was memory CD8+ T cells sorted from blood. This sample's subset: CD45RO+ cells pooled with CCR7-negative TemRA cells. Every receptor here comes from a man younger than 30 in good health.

The CDR3 bases are TGTGCCAGCAGCTCCGGTGTTGACCTCTCCTACGAGCAGTACTTC. Translated, it gives CASSSGVDLSYEQYF. The V call is TRBV7-8, the J call TRBJ2-7; D is unresolved. V dropped 4 bases and J dropped 0 bases, with 13 bases sitting between them. This CDR3 is built from 15 residues. From germline, CDR1 is SGHVS and CDR2 FQNEAQ. Variable domain in full (rest from reference TRBV7-8 and TRBJ2-7): GAGVSQSPRYKVAKRGQDVALRCDPISGHVSLFWYQQALGQGPEFLTYFQNEAQLDKSGLPSDRFFAERPEGSVSTLKIQRTQQEDSAVYLCASSSGVDLSYEQYFGPGTRLTVT.

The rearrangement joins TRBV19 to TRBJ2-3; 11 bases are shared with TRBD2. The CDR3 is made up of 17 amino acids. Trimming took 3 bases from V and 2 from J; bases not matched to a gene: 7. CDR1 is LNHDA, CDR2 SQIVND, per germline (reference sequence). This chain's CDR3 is CASSILPSGGITDTQYF. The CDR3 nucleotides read TGTGCCAGTAGTATTCTTCCTAGCGGGGGGATCACAGATACGCAGTATTTT.

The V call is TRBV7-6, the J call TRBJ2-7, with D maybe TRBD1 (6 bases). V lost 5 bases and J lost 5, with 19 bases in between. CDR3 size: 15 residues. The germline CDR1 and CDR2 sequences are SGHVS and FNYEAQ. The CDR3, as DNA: TGTGCCAGCAGCGCGGATGGACAGCTCCTCCACGAGCAGTACTTC. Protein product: CASSADGQLLHEQYF.

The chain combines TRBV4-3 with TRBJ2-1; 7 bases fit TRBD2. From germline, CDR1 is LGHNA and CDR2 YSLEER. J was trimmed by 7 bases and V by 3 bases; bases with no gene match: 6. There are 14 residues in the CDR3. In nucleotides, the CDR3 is TGCGCCAGCAGCCATAGGGGACTACCGAATGAGCAGTTCTTC. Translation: CASSHRGLPNEQFF.

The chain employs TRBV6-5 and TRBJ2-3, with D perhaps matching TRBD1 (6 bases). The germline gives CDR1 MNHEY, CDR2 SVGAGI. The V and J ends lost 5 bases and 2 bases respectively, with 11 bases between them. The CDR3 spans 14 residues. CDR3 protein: CASSRLGATDTQYF. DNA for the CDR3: TGTGCCAGCAGTCGATTGGGGGCCACAGATACGCAGTATTTT.

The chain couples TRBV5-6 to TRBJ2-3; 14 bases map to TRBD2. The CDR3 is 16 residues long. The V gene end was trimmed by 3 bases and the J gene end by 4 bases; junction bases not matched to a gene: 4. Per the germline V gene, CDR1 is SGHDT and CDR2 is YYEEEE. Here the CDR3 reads CASSSGLAGGADTQYF. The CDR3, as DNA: TGTGCCAGCAGCTCAGGACTAGCGGGAGGTGCAGATACGCAGTATTTT.

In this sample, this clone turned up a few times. The DNA for the CDR3 is TGCGCCGACCATCTATGGGATCAGCCCCAGCATTTT. Translated, it gives CADHLWDQPQHF. The V gene is TRBV5-1, the J gene TRBJ1-5, with D uncertain. Trimming pared 10 bases from V and 5 bases from J, leaving 13 bases between. The CDR3 spans 12 residues. From germline, CDR1 is SGHRS and CDR2 YFSETQ.

CDR3 sequence reads: CASNLAPPDNEQFF. In DNA, the CDR3 is TGTGCCAGCAACCTAGCTCCCCCCGACAATGAGCAGTTCTTC. The chain joins TRBV7-9 to TRBJ2-1, with D possibly TRBD2 on 5 matching bases. This CDR3 has 14 residues. Between the trimmed V and J ends, which lost 7 bases and 5 bases, there was a span of 15 bases. Germline values: CDR1 SEHNR, CDR2 FQNEAQ (reference sequence).

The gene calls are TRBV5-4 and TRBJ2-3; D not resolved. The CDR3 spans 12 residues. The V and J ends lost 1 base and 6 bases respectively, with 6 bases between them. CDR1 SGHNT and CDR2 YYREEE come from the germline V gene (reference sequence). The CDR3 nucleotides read TGTGCCAGCAGCTTGACGGAGGATACGCAGTATTTT. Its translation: CASSLTEDTQYF.

CDR3 sequence reads: CASRPGLAGPLPYNEQFF. As DNA, the CDR3 is TGTGCCAGCAGGCCGGGACTAGCGGGGCCGCTGCCCTACAATGAGCAGTTCTTC. The chain is built from TRBV27 and TRBJ2-1; 13 bases match TRBD2. The CDR3 contains 18 residues. CDR1 MNHEY and CDR2 SMNVEV come from the germline V gene (reference sequence). With V trimmed by 6 bases and J by 2 bases, 10 bases remained unmatched.

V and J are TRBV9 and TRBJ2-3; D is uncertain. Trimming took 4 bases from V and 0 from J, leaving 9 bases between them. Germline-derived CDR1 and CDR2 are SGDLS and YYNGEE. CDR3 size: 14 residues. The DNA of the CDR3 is TGTGCCAGCAGCTTCAGTGAGAGCACAGATACGCAGTATTTT. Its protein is CASSFSESTDTQYF.

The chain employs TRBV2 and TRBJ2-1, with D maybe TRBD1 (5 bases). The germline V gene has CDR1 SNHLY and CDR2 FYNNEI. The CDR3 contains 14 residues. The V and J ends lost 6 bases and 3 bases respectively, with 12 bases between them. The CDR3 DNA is TGTGCCAGCAGCAAGGACACGAACTACAATGAGCAGTTCTTC. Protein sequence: CASSKDTNYNEQFF. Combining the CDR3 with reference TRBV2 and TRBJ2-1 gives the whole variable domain EPEVTQTPSHQVTQMGQEVILRCVPISNHLYFYWYRQILGQKVEFLVSFYNNEISEKSEIFDDQFSVERPDGSNFTLKIRSTKLEDSAMYFCASSKDTNYNEQFFGPGTRLTVL.

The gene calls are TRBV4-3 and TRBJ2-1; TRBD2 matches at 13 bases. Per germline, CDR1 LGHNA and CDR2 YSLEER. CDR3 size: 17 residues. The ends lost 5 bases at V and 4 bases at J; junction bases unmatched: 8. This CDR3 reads CASSALGLAGLYNEQFF. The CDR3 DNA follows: TGCGCCAGCAGCGCGCTGGGACTAGCGGGGCTTTACAATGAGCAGTTCTTC.

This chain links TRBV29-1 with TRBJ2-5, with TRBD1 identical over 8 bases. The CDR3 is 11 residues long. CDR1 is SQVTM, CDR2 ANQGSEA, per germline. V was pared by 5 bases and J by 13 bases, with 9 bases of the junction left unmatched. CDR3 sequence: CSVTTGGMPYF. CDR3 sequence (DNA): TGCAGCGTTACAACAGGGGGGATGCCGTACTTC.

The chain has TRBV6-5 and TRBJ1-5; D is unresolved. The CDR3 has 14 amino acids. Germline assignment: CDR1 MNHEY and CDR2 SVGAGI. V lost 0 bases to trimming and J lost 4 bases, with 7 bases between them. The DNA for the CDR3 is TGTGCCAGCAGTTACTCGGGTTCTAATCAGCCCCAGCATTTT. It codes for CASSYSGSNQPQHF.

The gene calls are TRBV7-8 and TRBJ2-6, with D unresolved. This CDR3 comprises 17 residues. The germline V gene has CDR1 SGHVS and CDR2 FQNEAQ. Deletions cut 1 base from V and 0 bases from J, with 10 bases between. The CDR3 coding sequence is TGTGCCAGCAGCTTAGTACTCATGAGCTCTGGGGCCAACGTCCTGACTTTC. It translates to CASSLVLMSSGANVLTF.

The CDR3 protein is CASSYRGRDTEAFF. The DNA of the CDR3 is TGTGCCAGCAGTTACAGGGGGCGGGATACTGAAGCTTTCTTT. The rearrangement uses TRBV6-5 and TRBJ1-1; 7 bases match TRBD1. CDR1 and CDR2 from the germline V gene are MNHEY and SVGAGI. This CDR3 contains 14 residues. J was trimmed by 5 bases and V by 2 bases; bases with no gene match: 5.

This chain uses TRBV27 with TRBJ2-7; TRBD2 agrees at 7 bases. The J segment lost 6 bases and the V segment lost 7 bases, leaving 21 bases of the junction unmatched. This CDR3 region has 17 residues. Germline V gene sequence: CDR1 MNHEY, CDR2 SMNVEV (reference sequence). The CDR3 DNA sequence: TGTGCCAGCACCACTTGGACTAGTGGGCCCCTATCCGGCGAGCAGTACTTC. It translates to CASTTWTSGPLSGEQYF.

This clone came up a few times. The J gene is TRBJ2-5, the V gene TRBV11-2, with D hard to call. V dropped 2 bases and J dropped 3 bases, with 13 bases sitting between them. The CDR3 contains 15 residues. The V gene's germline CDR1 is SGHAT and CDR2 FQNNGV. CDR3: CASSLSGSSEETQYF. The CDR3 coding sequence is TGTGCCAGCAGCTTATCGGGCAGTTCAGAAGAGACCCAGTACTTC.

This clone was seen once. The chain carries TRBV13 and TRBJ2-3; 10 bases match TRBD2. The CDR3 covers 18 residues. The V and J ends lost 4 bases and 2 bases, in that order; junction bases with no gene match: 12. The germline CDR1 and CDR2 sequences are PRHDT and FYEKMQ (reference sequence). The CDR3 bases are TGTGCCAGCAGCTCTCTAGCGGGAGTGGGGGCCCCCACAGATACGCAGTATTTT. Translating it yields CASSSLAGVGAPTDTQYF.

In DNA, the CDR3 is TGTGCCAGCAGCTTCACCGGGACAGGGAATTCACCCCTCCACTTT. The encoded protein is CASSFTGTGNSPLHF. The genes are TRBV9 and TRBJ1-6, with 9 bases that match TRBD1. Trimming at V came to 4 bases and at J to 7 bases, leaving 6 bases not matched to a gene. CDR3 length equals 15 residues. Germline-derived CDR1 and CDR2 are SGDLS and YYNGEE.

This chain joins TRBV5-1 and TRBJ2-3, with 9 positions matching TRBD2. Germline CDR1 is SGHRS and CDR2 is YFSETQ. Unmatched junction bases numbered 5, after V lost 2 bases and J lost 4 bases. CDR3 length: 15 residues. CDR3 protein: CASSLFAGGADTQYF. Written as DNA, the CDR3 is TGCGCCAGCAGCTTATTCGCGGGAGGGGCAGATACGCAGTATTTT.

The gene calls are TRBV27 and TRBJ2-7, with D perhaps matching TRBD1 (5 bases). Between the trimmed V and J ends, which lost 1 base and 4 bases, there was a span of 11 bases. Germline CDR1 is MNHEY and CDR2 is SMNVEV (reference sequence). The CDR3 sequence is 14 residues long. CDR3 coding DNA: TGTGCCAGCAGTTTATGGGGCACTCAGTACGAGCAGTACTTC. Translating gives CASSLWGTQYEQYF.